This is a list of T cell receptor beta chains from one sample in a study of T cell repertoires in aging, cancer and after chemotherapy. TCRdb re-called the multiplex PCR reads with MiXCR, one entry per CDR3 protein. The sample consists of 1,000 or so distinct CDR3 sequences, roughly a quarter of them appearing once. The sequenced material came from blood. Every receptor here comes from a human donor with a blood cancer. Each CDR3 is given with its conserved first and last residue. A D gene is named only where the DNA matches it firmly. Expanded clones get a size class; other rows say once, few or many, or leave the size out.

v_gene,d_gene,abundance,j_gene,CDR3nt,CDR3aa
TRBV18,-,large,TRBJ2-6,TGTGCCAGCCTGGACTCTGGGGCCAACGTCCTGACTTTC,CASLDSGANVLTF
TRBV4-2,TRBD1,-,TRBJ1-2,TGCGCCAGCAGCCAAGATCACGGACAGGGTTGGGACTATGGCTACACCTTC,CASSQDHGQGWDYGYTF
TRBV18,-,-,TRBJ1-5,TGTGCCAGCTCACCACCGAGTTCCTATCAGCCCCAGCATTTT,CASSPPSSYQPQHF
TRBV5-1,-,-,TRBJ1-6,TGCGCCAGCAGCCCTTCCCACACGAATAATAATTCACCCCTCCACTTT,CASSPSHTNNNSPLHF
TRBV20-1,TRBD2,-,TRBJ2-5,TGCAGTGCTTCCCGACTAGCGGGAGGGGAAGAGACCCAGTACTTC,CSASRLAGGEETQYF
TRBV6-1,-,large,TRBJ2-1,TGTGCCAGCAGTGAAGCCGGGCATGATGCCTACAATGAGCAGTTCTTC,CASSEAGHDAYNEQFF
TRBV27,-,large,TRBJ2-2,TGTGCCAGCAGTTTATTTGGCTTCGGGGAGCTGTTTTTT,CASSLFGFGELFF
TRBV30,-,large,TRBJ1-3,TGTGCCTGGAGTGCCCGGCAGCACGCTGGAAACACCATATATTTT,CAWSARQHAGNTIYF
TRBV20-1,-,-,TRBJ1-2,TGCAGTGCTAGTTTTGCGGAGGGCTACACCTTC,CSASFAEGYTF
TRBV7-6,-,medium-sized,TRBJ2-3,TGTGCCAGCAGCTTAAGGTTCAGGTTTGCGGGATCGGCAGATACGCAGTATTTT,CASSLRFRFAGSADTQYF
TRBV6-4,TRBD2,medium-sized,TRBJ2-1,TGTGCCAGCAGTGACGAAGCGGGAGGGGGCAATGAGCAGTTCTTC,CASSDEAGGGNEQFF
TRBV20-1,-,-,TRBJ2-7,TGCAGTGCTCGAGCTTCGGCGTACTCCTACGAGCAGTACTTC,CSARASAYSYEQYF
TRBV12-3/TRBV12-4,TRBD1,medium-sized,TRBJ2-7,TGTGCCAGCACCCTAGGGACAGGGGGCAGCGAGCAGTACTTC,CASTLGTGGSEQYF
TRBV12-3/TRBV12-4,-,medium-sized,TRBJ2-1,TGTGCCAGCAGTTTAGTGGGGATGGCCGCGCAGGTCTTC,CASSLVGMAAQVF
TRBV11-3,TRBD2,once,TRBJ2-7,TGTGCCAGCAGCCAGCCAGCGGGAGGAGAGTCTTTCTACGAGCAGTACTTC,CASSQPAGGESFYEQYF
TRBV6-2/TRBV6-3,TRBD2,medium-sized,TRBJ2-2,TGTGCCAGTCGACTAGCCCCCGGGGAGCTGTTTTTT,CASRLAPGELFF
TRBV11-3,-,large,TRBJ2-5,TGTGCCAGCAGCACCGGGGAGACCCAGTACTTC,CASSTGETQYF
TRBV6-2/TRBV6-3,TRBD2,-,TRBJ2-7,TGTGCCAGCAGTTACCCGACTAGCGGGAGGGCCAGTGGATACGAGCAGTACTTC,CASSYPTSGRASGYEQYF
TRBV27,-,-,TRBJ2-1,TGTGCCAGCAGTTTATCCCACAATGAGCAGTTCTTC,CASSLSHNEQFF
TRBV20-1,TRBD1,few,TRBJ2-3,TGCAGTGCTACCCGCCGACAGGGGGCAGATACGCAGTATTTT,CSATRRQGADTQYF
TRBV5-6,-,-,TRBJ1-3,TGTGCCAGCAGCTTGAACGGCCAAGGCTCTGGAAACACCATATATTTT,CASSLNGQGSGNTIYF
TRBV30,TRBD1,medium-sized,TRBJ1-6,TGTGCCTGCATACAGGGGGACCGCTCACCCCTCCACTTT,CACIQGDRSPLHF
TRBV29-1,TRBD1,-,TRBJ1-1,TGCAGCGTAAAAGTACAGGGGGCGCGGAACACTGAAGCTTTCTTT,CSVKVQGARNTEAFF
TRBV4-2,-,-,TRBJ2-1,TGTGCCAGCAGTCAACCAGGGACGGACTACAATGAGCAGTTCTTC,CASSQPGTDYNEQFF
TRBV5-6,-,-,TRBJ1-1,TGTGCCAGCAGCTGGGGGGGGGGGGATTCCACTGAAGCTTTCTTT,CASSWGGGDSTEAFF
TRBV7-6,TRBD1,few,TRBJ2-7,TGTGCCAGCAGCCTAGGACAGGACTCCTACGAGCAGTACTTC,CASSLGQDSYEQYF
TRBV7-9,-,-,TRBJ2-2,TGTGCCAGATCGATACCGACTGACACCGGGGAGCTGTTTTTT,CARSIPTDTGELFF
TRBV12-3/TRBV12-4,-,medium-sized,TRBJ2-1,TGTGCCAGCAGTCCCCCACCGGCGTATGAGCAGTTCTTC,CASSPPPAYEQFF
TRBV28,TRBD2,few,TRBJ2-1,TGTGCCAGCAGTACACCGGGACTAGCGGGAGGGGGCGATGAGCAGTTCTTC,CASSTPGLAGGGDEQFF
TRBV7-3,TRBD2,-,TRBJ2-5,TGTGCCAGCAGCTCTACGACTAGCGGGAGGGCTGAGACCCAGTACTTC,CASSSTTSGRAETQYF
TRBV24-1,TRBD2,few,TRBJ2-3,TGTGCCACCAGTGGTCGGACTAGCGGGAGCAGGGCAGATACGCAGTATTTT,CATSGRTSGSRADTQYF
TRBV19,TRBD1,medium-sized,TRBJ2-6,TGTGCCAGTAGTATTTCCGGGACAGGGGGCTCTGGGGCCAACGTCCTGACTTTC,CASSISGTGGSGANVLTF
TRBV7-9,-,-,TRBJ1-1,TGTGCCAGCAGCTCAGAGGCTGAAGCTTTCTTT,CASSSEAEAFF
TRBV7-6,TRBD2,large,TRBJ2-1,TGTGCCAGCAGCTTAGCTGGGACTAGCCCTTTTAATGAGCAGTTCTTC,CASSLAGTSPFNEQFF
TRBV28,-,-,TRBJ2-1,TGTGCCAGCAGGGGCGGCACCTACAATGAGCAGTTCTTC,CASRGGTYNEQFF
TRBV20-1,-,once,TRBJ2-1,TGCAGTGCCCTTCCCCCCGGACTAAGAAGCTCCTACAATGAGCAGTTCTTC,CSALPPGLRSSYNEQFF
TRBV5-1,TRBD1,few,TRBJ1-2,TGCGCCAGCAGCTTGGTCCAGGGGGCCACTTATGGCTACACCTTC,CASSLVQGATYGYTF
TRBV19,-,medium-sized,TRBJ2-7,TGTGCCAGTAGTTGGGGGCGCGGCTCCTACGAGCAGTACTTC,CASSWGRGSYEQYF
TRBV20-1,TRBD2,few,TRBJ2-1,TGCAGTGCTTCTCGGGAGGTCTTCTACAATGAGCAGTTCTTC,CSASREVFYNEQFF
TRBV6-6,TRBD1,large,TRBJ2-5,TGTGCCAGCAGCGACAGGGCATCACAAGAGACCCAGTACTTC,CASSDRASQETQYF
TRBV5-1,-,few,TRBJ1-6,TGCGCCAGCAGCTTGGAGGGGGGATATAATTCACCCCTCCACTTT,CASSLEGGYNSPLHF
TRBV6-1,TRBD2,large,TRBJ2-3,TGTGCCAGCATTCTGACTAGCGGGAACGCAGATACGCAGTATTTT,CASILTSGNADTQYF
TRBV19,-,-,TRBJ2-7,TGTGCCAGTAGTATGGTCTTAGGGGCCGGCTACGAGCAGTACTTC,CASSMVLGAGYEQYF
TRBV29-1,-,medium-sized,TRBJ1-2,TGCAGCGTAGAAGGGGAGGGTGGCTACACCTTC,CSVEGEGGYTF
TRBV27,-,medium-sized,TRBJ2-1,TGTGCCAGCAGTTTCGATGTCTCCTACAATGAGCAGTTCTTC,CASSFDVSYNEQFF
TRBV20-1,TRBD2,-,TRBJ2-1,TGCAGTGCAACGACCGGGACTAGCGGGAGTAATGAGCAGTTCTTC,CSATTGTSGSNEQFF